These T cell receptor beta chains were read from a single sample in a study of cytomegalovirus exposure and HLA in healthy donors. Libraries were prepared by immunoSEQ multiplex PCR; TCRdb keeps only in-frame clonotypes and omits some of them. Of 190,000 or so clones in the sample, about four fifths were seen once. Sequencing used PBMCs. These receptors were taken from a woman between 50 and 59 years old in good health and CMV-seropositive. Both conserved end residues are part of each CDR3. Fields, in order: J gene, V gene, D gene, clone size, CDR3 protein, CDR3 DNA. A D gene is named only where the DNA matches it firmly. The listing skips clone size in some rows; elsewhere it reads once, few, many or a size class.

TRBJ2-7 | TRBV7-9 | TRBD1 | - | CASSRDRSYEQYF | TGTGCCAGCAGCCGGGACAGGTCCTACGAGCAGTACTTC
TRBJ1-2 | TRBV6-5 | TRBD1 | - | CASSAGGSDYGYTF | TGTGCCAGCAGCGCAGGGGGCAGTGACTATGGCTACACCTTC
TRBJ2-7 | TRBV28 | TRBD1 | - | CASSPPGTGGYEQYF | TGTGCCAGCAGTCCTCCGGGGACAGGGGGTTACGAGCAGTACTTC
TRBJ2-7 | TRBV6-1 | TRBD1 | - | CASRTGNVYEQYF | TGTGCCAGCAGGACAGGGAATGTATACGAGCAGTACTTC
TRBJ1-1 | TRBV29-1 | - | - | CSVEFVGHLREAFF | TGCAGCGTTGAATTCGTGGGACACTTACGTGAAGCTTTCTTT
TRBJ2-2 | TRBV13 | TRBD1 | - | CASSLRDSANTGELFF | TGTGCCAGCAGCCTACGGGACAGCGCGAACACCGGGGAGCTGTTTTTT
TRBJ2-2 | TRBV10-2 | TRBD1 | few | CASRTQDRGLTGELFF | TGCGCCAGCAGGACCCAGGACAGGGGGTTGACCGGGGAGCTGTTTTTT
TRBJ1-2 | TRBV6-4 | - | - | CASSDSLPSYGYTF | TGTGCCAGCAGTGACTCGCTGCCTAGCTATGGCTACACCTTC
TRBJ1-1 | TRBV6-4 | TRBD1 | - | CASSDRQGMRAFF | TGTGCCAGCAGTGACAGACAGGGGATGCGGGCTTTCTTT
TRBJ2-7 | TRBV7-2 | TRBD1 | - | CASSLDRAFSYEQYF | TGTGCCAGCAGCTTGGACAGGGCATTTTCCTACGAGCAGTACTTC
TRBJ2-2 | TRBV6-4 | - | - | CASSVTGDTGELFF | TGTGCCAGCAGTGTTACAGGCGACACCGGGGAGCTGTTTTTT
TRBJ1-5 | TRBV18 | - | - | CASSPEGIDNQPQHF | TGTGCCAGCTCACCCGAGGGAATAGACAATCAGCCCCAGCATTTT
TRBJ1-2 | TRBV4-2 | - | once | CASSQDWASYYGYTF | TGTGCCAGCAGCCAAGATTGGGCCAGCTACTATGGCTACACCTTC
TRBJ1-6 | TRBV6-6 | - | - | CASSPGQNSYNSPLHF | TGTGCCAGCAGTCCTGGACAGAACTCCTATAATTCACCCCTCCACTTT
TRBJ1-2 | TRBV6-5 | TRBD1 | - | CASSHRGPGYTF | TGTGCCAGCAGCCACAGGGGGCCTGGCTACACCTTC
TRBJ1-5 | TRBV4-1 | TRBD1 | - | CASSQEDRGDQPQHF | TGCGCCAGCAGCCAAGAGGACAGGGGGGATCAGCCCCAGCATTTT
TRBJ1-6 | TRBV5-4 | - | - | CASSLGRSRLDSPLHF | TGTGCCAGCAGCTTGGGTCGGAGCCGGCTCGATTCACCCCTCCACTTT
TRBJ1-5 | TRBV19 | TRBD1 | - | CASSPGQGGQPQHF | TGTGCCAGTAGCCCGGGACAGGGTGGCCAGCCCCAGCATTTT
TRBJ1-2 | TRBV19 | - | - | CASSTGIRNYGYTF | TGTGCCAGTAGTACGGGAATTCGGAACTATGGCTACACCTTC
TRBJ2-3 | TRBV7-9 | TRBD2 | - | CASSSLAGGSTDTQYF | TGTGCCAGCAGCTCATTAGCGGGGGGCTCCACAGATACGCAGTATTTT
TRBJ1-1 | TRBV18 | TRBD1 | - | CASSTDRLNTEAFF | TGTGCCAGCTCTACGGACAGGCTGAACACTGAAGCTTTCTTT
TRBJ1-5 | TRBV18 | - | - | CASSPDGGNQPQHF | TGTGCCAGCTCACCGGACGGAGGGAATCAGCCCCAGCATTTT
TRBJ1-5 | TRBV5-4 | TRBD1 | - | CASSWGTGGKSNQPQHF | TGTGCCAGCAGCTGGGGGACAGGGGGGAAGAGCAATCAGCCCCAGCATTTT
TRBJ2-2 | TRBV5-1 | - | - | CASSLAPSSWELFF | TGCGCCAGCAGCTTGGCCCCGAGTTCATGGGAGCTGTTTTTT
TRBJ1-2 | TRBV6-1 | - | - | CATHNGANYGYTF | TGTGCCACCCATAATGGAGCTAACTATGGCTACACCTTC
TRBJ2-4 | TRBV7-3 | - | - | CASSSPVNSGENIQYF | TGTGCCAGCAGCTCACCCGTGAATTCGGGAGAAAACATTCAGTACTTC
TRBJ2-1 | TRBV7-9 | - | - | CASSSPGSSYNEQFF | TGTGCCAGCAGCTCCCCGGGGAGCTCCTACAATGAGCAGTTCTTC
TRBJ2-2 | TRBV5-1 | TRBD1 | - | CASSLFYGTGGTGELFF | TGCGCCAGCAGCTTGTTTTATGGGACAGGGGGCACCGGGGAGCTGTTTTTT
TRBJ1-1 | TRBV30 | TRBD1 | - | CAWSNRGDTEAFF | TGTGCCTGGAGTAACAGGGGAGACACTGAAGCTTTCTTT